The 11 T cell receptor beta chains reported below all come from one sample, sequenced in a study of immune evolution from preneoplasia to lung adenocarcinoma. Sequencing was performed with immunoSEQ multiplex PCR; in TCRdb, only in-frame clones are kept and a portion is missing. This sample has around 6,200 clones; more than 80% occur once, and the top ten carry under 7%. Sequencing was done on a sample of FFPE adjacent normal lung tissue. The receptors come from a donor at least 70 years old with lung adenocarcinoma.

The J gene is TRBJ2-6, the V gene TRBV6-1; 7 bases match TRBD2. CDR3 length equals 19 residues. Germline assignment: CDR1 MNHNS and CDR2 SASEGT. After removal of 1 base from V and 0 bases from J, the junction contained 9 bases not matched to a gene. CDR3 DNA: TGTGCCAGCAGTGAAGGGACTAGGGGACTTACCTCTGGGGCCAACGTCCTGACTTTC. Protein product: CASSEGTRGLTSGANVLTF.

The J gene is TRBJ1-1, the V gene TRBV5-1; D not resolved. V lost 0 bases, J lost 7 bases, and 13 bases lay in between. Germline CDR1 and CDR2: SGHRS and YFSETQ. This CDR3 is 14 amino acids long. The CDR3 loop reads CASSLAVVSGEAFF. Written as DNA, the CDR3 is TGCGCCAGCAGCTTGGCCGTGGTTTCGGGTGAAGCTTTCTTT.

The genes are TRBV5-1 and TRBJ1-1, with D tentatively TRBD1 (5 bases). Germline loops: CDR1 SGHRS, CDR2 YFSETQ. With 4 bases removed from V and 8 bases from J, the gap between germline ends came to 15 bases. This CDR3 contains 13 residues. The CDR3 coding sequence is TGCGCCAGCAGCGAACGGGACTCATCAGAAGCTTTCTTT. It encodes CASSERDSSEAFF.

This clone was counted once. The genes are TRBV30 and TRBJ2-2; weak D call: TRBD2 (5 bases). Looked up from germline, CDR1 is GTSNPN and CDR2 is SVGIG (reference sequence). The CDR3 is made up of 17 amino acids. V dropped 0 bases and J dropped 4 bases, with 18 bases sitting between them. This chain's CDR3 is CAWSVNGKGIGTGELFF. CDR3 nucleotide sequence: TGTGCCTGGAGTGTAAACGGGAAGGGTATCGGCACCGGGGAGCTGTTTTTT.

This chain connects TRBV6-1 to TRBJ2-2; 7 bases match TRBD1. Trimming removed 4 bases from V and 8 bases from J; junction bases left unmatched: 10. This CDR3 region has 15 residues. Germline V gene sequence: CDR1 MNHNS, CDR2 SASEGT. CDR3 sequence: CASSGPGQTTGELFF. The CDR3 DNA reads as TGTGCCAGCAGTGGTCCGGGACAGACTACAGGGGAGCTGTTTTTT.

The table lists this clone with a few counts. CDR3 in amino acids: CAGVPRLIANTGELFF. In nucleotides, the CDR3 is TGTGCCGGAGTGCCTCGACTCATCGCGAACACCGGGGAGCTGTTTTTT. The rearrangement joins TRBV30 to TRBJ2-2, with D hard to call. Germline-derived CDR1 and CDR2 are GTSNPN and SVGIG (reference sequence). Trimming took 8 bases from V and 0 from J, leaving 19 bases between them. This CDR3 spans 16 amino acids.

This clone was counted a single time. This sequence joins TRBV6-5 and TRBJ2-3, with 10 positions matching TRBD2. The V and J ends lost 4 bases and 2 bases, in that order; junction bases with no gene match: 3. Per germline, CDR1 MNHEY and CDR2 SVGAGI. This CDR3 has 15 residues. CDR3 residues: CASSFGTSDTDTQYF. The CDR3, as DNA: TGTGCCAGCAGTTTCGGGACTAGCGACACAGATACGCAGTATTTT.

The J gene is TRBJ1-3, the V gene TRBV6-5; D is perhaps TRBD1 (5 bases). CDR1 and CDR2 (germline): MNHEY, SVGAGI. The CDR3 loop spans 14 amino acids. V lost 6 bases, J lost 2 bases, and 11 bases lay in between. The CDR3 sequence is CASRSQGAGNTIYF. CDR3 coding DNA: TGTGCCAGCAGGTCCCAGGGAGCTGGAAACACCATATATTTT.

The chain links TRBV6-6 to TRBJ1-4, with 8 bases that match TRBD1. The ends lost 1 base at V and 5 bases at J; junction bases unmatched: 3. The CDR3 has 15 residues. Germline V lookup: CDR1 MNHNY, CDR2 SVGAGI (reference sequence). CDR3 amino acids: CASSYLGQENEKLFF. CDR3 coding DNA: TGTGCCAGCAGTTACTTGGGACAGGAAAATGAAAAACTGTTTTTT.

There are a few counts of this clone. V gene TRBV4-1 combines with J gene TRBJ2-3; D is possibly TRBD1 or TRBD2 (5 bases each). Looked up from germline, CDR1 is MGHRA and CDR2 is YSYEKL. V lost 3 bases and J 3 bases, leaving 22 bases between the germline ends. The CDR3 is 18 residues long. DNA for the CDR3: TGCGCCAGCAGCCAGAAAAGCCGGGACCCGCTAGGGACAGATACGCAGTATTTT. Translated, it gives CASSQKSRDPLGTDTQYF.

This clone was detected a few times. The rearrangement links TRBV7-3 to TRBJ1-5, with unresolved D. Trimming pared 5 bases from V and 3 bases from J, leaving 8 bases between. CDR3 length: 13 residues. Per the germline V gene, CDR1 is SGHTA and CDR2 is FQGTGA. The CDR3 DNA follows: TGTGCCAGCAGCGCAGGACTCAATCAGCCCCAGCATTTT. The encoded protein is CASSAGLNQPQHF.